This TCR beta chain was found in a study of CD8+ T cells in alopecia areata. General study results and limits: Normal skin contains resident alphabeta T cells, and these are also sequenced in scalp samples. TCRs were shared less clearly across patients than in mice, possibly for HLA-related reasons. Lesional scalp exceeded normal scalp in clonality, especially in alopecia totalis/universalis.

Lesional scalp punch biopsies and peripheral blood were collected from alopecia areata patients. The germline V gene has CDR1 PRHDT and CDR2 FYEKMQ (reference sequence). Trimming took 0 bases from V and 1 from J, leaving 6 bases between them. The CDR3 is made up of 14 amino acids. Sequencing templates came from extracted RNA that was reverse transcribed into cDNA. Some clones are missing from TCRdb's copy, which holds only in-frame ones; the method was immunoSEQ multiplex PCR. Of roughly 250,000 clones listed, roughly 69% are singletons. To note about this clone: Its antigen is still unknown.

The V gene is TRBV13, the J gene TRBJ1-1, with D perhaps TRBD1 (6 bases). The sample was CD4+ T cells sorted from blood, taken at week 0. This TCR was sampled from a human donor with alopecia areata. This chain's CDR3 is CASSLGGQNTEAFF. The CDR3 DNA is TGTGCCAGCAGCTTAGGGGGACAGAACACTGAAGCTTTCTTT. The full variable domain, with the rest looked up from reference TRBV13 and TRBJ1-1, is AAGVIQSPRHLIKEKRETATLKCYPIPRHDTVYWYQQGPGQDPQFLISFYEKMQSDKGSIPDRFSAQQFSDYHSELNMSSLELGDSALYFCASSLGGQNTEAFFGQGTRLTVV.